This T cell receptor beta chain was sequenced for a study of T-cell reconstitution after alpha-beta-depleted transplantation in children. The J segment lost 3 bases and the V segment lost 6 bases, leaving 13 bases of the junction unmatched. CDR3 length: 16 amino acids. The germline gives CDR1 SEHNR, CDR2 FQNEAQ (reference sequence). Unique molecular identifiers were used in preparing the TCRbeta library. Via MiXCR, TCRdb re-called the PCR reads, giving one row per CDR3 protein. The top ten clones hold 5% of a sample with 700,000 to 950,000 distinct CDR3 sequences, around 15% of them seen once. The source of this sequence is a male patient younger than 18 who had a stem cell transplant for acute lymphoblastic leukemia, so the T cells may come from the graft donor. The material was PBMCs, mostly from graft donor cells, obtained 360 days after TCRalphabeta/CD19-depleted stem cell transplant. The chain couples TRBV7-9 to TRBJ2-7; 8 bases are shared with TRBD1. The CDR3 here is CASRRTGPQGGYEQYF. CDR3 nucleotide sequence: TGTGCCAGCAGACGGACAGGGCCCCAAGGTGGCTACGAGCAGTACTTC.